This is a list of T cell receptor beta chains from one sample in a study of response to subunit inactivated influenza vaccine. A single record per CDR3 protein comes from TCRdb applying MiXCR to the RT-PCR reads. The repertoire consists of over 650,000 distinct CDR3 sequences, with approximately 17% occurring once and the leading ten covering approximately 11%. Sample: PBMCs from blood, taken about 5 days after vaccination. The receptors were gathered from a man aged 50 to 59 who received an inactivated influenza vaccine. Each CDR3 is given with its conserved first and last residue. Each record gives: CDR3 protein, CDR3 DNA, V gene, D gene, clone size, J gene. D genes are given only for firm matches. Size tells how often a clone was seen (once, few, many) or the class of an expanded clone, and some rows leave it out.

cdr3_aa: CASSIQGANTGELFF
cdr3_nt: TGTGCCAGCAGCATACAGGGCGCGAACACCGGGGAGCTGTTTTTT
v_call: TRBV7-8
d_call: -
clone_size: -
j_call: TRBJ2-2

cdr3_aa: CASRQWTGYSEAFF
cdr3_nt: TGTGCCAGCAGGCAGTGGACAGGATACTCTGAAGCTTTCTTT
v_call: TRBV7-2
d_call: TRBD1
clone_size: -
j_call: TRBJ1-1

cdr3_aa: CASSQEVNGGAGYNEQFF
cdr3_nt: TGTGCCAGCAGCCAAGAAGTCAACGGGGGGGCCGGGTACAATGAGCAGTTCTTC
v_call: TRBV7-6
d_call: TRBD2
clone_size: -
j_call: TRBJ2-1

cdr3_aa: CASSSNLGEVNDEQFF
cdr3_nt: TGTGCCAGCAGCTCCAACCTTGGGGAGGTCAACGATGAGCAGTTCTTC
v_call: TRBV7-9
d_call: -
clone_size: -
j_call: TRBJ2-1

cdr3_aa: CASSYEENLYNEQFF
cdr3_nt: TGTGCCAGCAGTTACGAGGAGAACCTATACAATGAGCAGTTCTTC
v_call: TRBV6-5
d_call: -
clone_size: many
j_call: TRBJ2-1

cdr3_aa: CASSPKGGNLDQPQHF
cdr3_nt: TGTGCCAGCAGCCCCAAAGGCGGGAACCTAGATCAGCCCCAGCATTTT
v_call: TRBV3-1
d_call: -
clone_size: -
j_call: TRBJ1-5

cdr3_aa: CSAKTGEAYEQYF
cdr3_nt: TGCAGTGCTAAAACAGGGGAGGCCTACGAGCAGTACTTC
v_call: TRBV20-1
d_call: -
clone_size: -
j_call: TRBJ2-7

cdr3_aa: CASSTSGSSYNEQFF
cdr3_nt: TGTGCCAGCAGTACTAGCGGTAGCTCCTACAATGAGCAGTTCTTC
v_call: TRBV6-5
d_call: TRBD2
clone_size: many
j_call: TRBJ2-1

cdr3_aa: CASSVGGGLGNTEAFF
cdr3_nt: TGTGCCAGCAGCGTAGGCGGAGGGCTTGGGAACACTGAAGCTTTCTTT
v_call: TRBV9
d_call: -
clone_size: many
j_call: TRBJ1-1

cdr3_aa: CASSLVVGGRHYNEQFF
cdr3_nt: TGTGCCAGCAGCTTAGTAGTCGGCGGGCGCCACTACAATGAGCAGTTCTTC
v_call: TRBV7-2
d_call: -
clone_size: many
j_call: TRBJ2-1

cdr3_aa: CASSQGLTGDGYTF
cdr3_nt: TGCGCCAGCAGCCAAGGCCTTACAGGGGATGGCTACACCTTC
v_call: TRBV4-3
d_call: TRBD1
clone_size: few
j_call: TRBJ1-2

cdr3_aa: CSPSLMNTEAFF
cdr3_nt: TGCAGCCCCAGCCTGATGAACACTGAAGCTTTCTTT
v_call: TRBV29-1
d_call: -
clone_size: many
j_call: TRBJ1-1

cdr3_aa: CSAAETDSSYNEQFF
cdr3_nt: TGCAGCGCGGCCGAGACCGATAGCTCCTACAATGAGCAGTTCTTC
v_call: TRBV29-1
d_call: -
clone_size: many
j_call: TRBJ2-1

cdr3_aa: CSALGQGRQETQYF
cdr3_nt: TGCAGTGCTCTCGGGCAGGGTCGGCAAGAGACCCAGTACTTC
v_call: TRBV20-1
d_call: -
clone_size: few
j_call: TRBJ2-5

cdr3_aa: CASRIQGTGLAEQYF
cdr3_nt: TGTGCCAGCAGGATACAGGGGACCGGGCTAGCCGAGCAGTACTTC
v_call: TRBV11-2
d_call: TRBD1
clone_size: once
j_call: TRBJ2-7

cdr3_aa: CSARAGGLPDTQYF
cdr3_nt: TGCAGTGCTAGAGCGGGGGGGCTGCCAGATACGCAGTATTTT
v_call: TRBV20-1
d_call: TRBD2
clone_size: -
j_call: TRBJ2-3

cdr3_aa: CASTNAGAGYNEQFF
cdr3_nt: TGTGCCAGCACTAATGCGGGGGCAGGCTACAATGAGCAGTTCTTC
v_call: TRBV27
d_call: -
clone_size: few
j_call: TRBJ2-1

cdr3_aa: CASSFQASGGLETQYF
cdr3_nt: TGTGCCAGCAGCTTTCAAGCAAGCGGGGGGTTGGAGACCCAGTACTTC
v_call: TRBV5-5
d_call: TRBD2
clone_size: -
j_call: TRBJ2-5

cdr3_aa: CASSQDRSFPEAFF
cdr3_nt: TGCGCCAGCAGCCAAGATAGGAGTTTTCCTGAAGCTTTCTTT
v_call: TRBV4-3
d_call: -
clone_size: -
j_call: TRBJ1-1

cdr3_aa: CAWSRGEGLREQFF
cdr3_nt: TGTGCCTGGAGTCGGGGGGAGGGCCTCCGGGAGCAGTTCTTC
v_call: TRBV30
d_call: TRBD2
clone_size: -
j_call: TRBJ2-1

cdr3_aa: CASSFLPLSGANVLTF
cdr3_nt: TGTGCCAGCAGTTTTCTCCCTCTCTCTGGGGCCAACGTCCTGACTTTC
v_call: TRBV6-5
d_call: -
clone_size: few
j_call: TRBJ2-6

cdr3_aa: CASSQGGAGSSYEQYF
cdr3_nt: TGCGCCAGCAGCCAAGGGGGAGCAGGGAGCTCCTACGAGCAGTACTTC
v_call: TRBV4-1
d_call: -
clone_size: few
j_call: TRBJ2-7

cdr3_aa: CASATSGRSYEQYF
cdr3_nt: TGTGCCAGCGCTACTAGCGGGAGATCCTACGAGCAGTACTTC
v_call: TRBV6-5
d_call: TRBD2
clone_size: few
j_call: TRBJ2-7

cdr3_aa: CASRNRAAGANVLTF
cdr3_nt: TGTGCCAGCAGGAACAGGGCTGCTGGGGCCAACGTCCTGACTTTC
v_call: TRBV5-5
d_call: -
clone_size: few
j_call: TRBJ2-6

cdr3_aa: CASSRIAGGANNEQFF
cdr3_nt: TGTGCCAGCAGCCGCATTGCAGGGGGGGCCAACAATGAGCAGTTCTTC
v_call: TRBV7-9
d_call: -
clone_size: once
j_call: TRBJ2-1

cdr3_aa: CASSLAKATETQYF
cdr3_nt: TGCGCCAGCAGCTTGGCCAAAGCCACAGAGACCCAGTACTTC
v_call: TRBV5-1
d_call: -
clone_size: -
j_call: TRBJ2-5

cdr3_aa: CASSTHLAGGADTQYF
cdr3_nt: TGTGCCAGTAGTACCCACCTAGCGGGAGGGGCCGATACGCAGTATTTT
v_call: TRBV19
d_call: TRBD2
clone_size: few
j_call: TRBJ2-3

cdr3_aa: CASSPTGGEAFF
cdr3_nt: TGTGCCAGCAGCCCGACTGGGGGGGAAGCTTTCTTT
v_call: TRBV7-3
d_call: -
clone_size: few
j_call: TRBJ1-1

cdr3_aa: CSARDQQRPLQYEQFF
cdr3_nt: TGCAGTGCTAGAGATCAGCAGCGACCCCTGCAATATGAGCAGTTCTTC
v_call: TRBV20-1
d_call: -
clone_size: many
j_call: TRBJ2-1

cdr3_aa: CASSLVAGGTTDTQYF
cdr3_nt: TGTGCCAGCAGCTTAGTAGCGGGGGGGACCACAGATACGCAGTATTTT
v_call: TRBV13
d_call: TRBD2
clone_size: few
j_call: TRBJ2-3

cdr3_aa: CASSPQGLAGYNEQFF
cdr3_nt: TGCGCCAGCAGCCCTCAGGGACTAGCGGGCTACAATGAGCAGTTCTTC
v_call: TRBV5-1
d_call: TRBD2
clone_size: -
j_call: TRBJ2-1

cdr3_aa: CASSRRARDPAF
cdr3_nt: TGTGCCAGCAGCCGACGCGCTCGGGACCCGGCCTTC
v_call: TRBV12-3/TRBV12-4
d_call: -
clone_size: many
j_call: TRBJ1-2

cdr3_aa: CASSLYSTSAETQYF
cdr3_nt: TGTGCCAGCAGTTTATACTCGACTAGCGCAGAGACCCAGTACTTC
v_call: TRBV28
d_call: TRBD2
clone_size: few
j_call: TRBJ2-5

cdr3_aa: CASSLFAGMEQPQHF
cdr3_nt: TGTGCCAGCAGTTTATTTGCGGGGATGGAACAGCCCCAGCATTTT
v_call: TRBV27
d_call: -
clone_size: -
j_call: TRBJ1-5

cdr3_aa: CASRPRGGGSTDTQYF
cdr3_nt: TGTGCCAGCAGGCCCCGGGGGGGGGGAAGCACAGATACGCAGTATTTT
v_call: TRBV7-2
d_call: TRBD2
clone_size: -
j_call: TRBJ2-3

cdr3_aa: CASSLVKLAGGRKDEQFF
cdr3_nt: TGTGCCAGCAGCTTAGTGAAGCTAGCGGGGGGCCGGAAGGATGAGCAGTTCTTC
v_call: TRBV11-2
d_call: TRBD2
clone_size: -
j_call: TRBJ2-1

cdr3_aa: CASSPTSGTMYEQFF
cdr3_nt: TGTGCCAGCAGCCCAACTAGCGGCACAATGTATGAGCAGTTCTTC
v_call: TRBV7-3
d_call: TRBD2
clone_size: -
j_call: TRBJ2-1

cdr3_aa: CASREPTRTYEQFF
cdr3_nt: TGTGCCAGCAGAGAACCTACTAGGACCTATGAGCAGTTCTTC
v_call: TRBV6-2/TRBV6-3
d_call: -
clone_size: -
j_call: TRBJ2-1

cdr3_aa: CASSQDTRGIYGYTF
cdr3_nt: TGCGCCAGCAGCCAAGACACCCGTGGGATCTATGGCTACACCTTC
v_call: TRBV4-3
d_call: -
clone_size: -
j_call: TRBJ1-2

cdr3_aa: CASSQDESDIKHEQYF
cdr3_nt: TGTGCCAGCAGCCAAGATGAGTCGGACATTAAACACGAGCAGTACTTC
v_call: TRBV3-1
d_call: -
clone_size: -
j_call: TRBJ2-7

cdr3_aa: CASSVSHTGELFF
cdr3_nt: TGTGCCAGCAGTGTCTCACACACCGGGGAGCTGTTTTTT
v_call: TRBV6-4
d_call: -
clone_size: few
j_call: TRBJ2-2

cdr3_aa: CASSSDGWQETQYF
cdr3_nt: TGTGCCAGCAGCTCCGACGGGTGGCAAGAGACCCAGTACTTC
v_call: TRBV7-9
d_call: -
clone_size: few
j_call: TRBJ2-5